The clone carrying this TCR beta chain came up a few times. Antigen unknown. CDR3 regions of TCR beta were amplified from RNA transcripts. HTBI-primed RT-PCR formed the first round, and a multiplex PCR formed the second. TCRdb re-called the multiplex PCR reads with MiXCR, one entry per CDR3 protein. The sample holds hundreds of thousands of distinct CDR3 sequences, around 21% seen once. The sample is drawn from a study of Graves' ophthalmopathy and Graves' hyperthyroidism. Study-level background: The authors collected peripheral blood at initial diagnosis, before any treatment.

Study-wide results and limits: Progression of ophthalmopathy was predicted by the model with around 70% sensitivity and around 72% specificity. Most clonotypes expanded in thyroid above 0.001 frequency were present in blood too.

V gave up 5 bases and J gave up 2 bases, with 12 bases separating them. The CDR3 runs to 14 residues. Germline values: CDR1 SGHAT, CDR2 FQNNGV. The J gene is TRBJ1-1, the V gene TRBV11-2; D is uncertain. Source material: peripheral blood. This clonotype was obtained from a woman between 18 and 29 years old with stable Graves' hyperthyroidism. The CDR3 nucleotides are TGTGCCAGCAGCCCACCCCGAAAAAACACTGAAGCTTTCTTT. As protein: CASSPPRKNTEAFF. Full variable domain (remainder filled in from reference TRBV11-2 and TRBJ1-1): EAGVAQSPRYKIIEKRQSVAFWCNPISGHATLYWYQQILGQGPKLLIQFQNNGVVDDSQLPKDRFSAERLKGVDSTLKIQPAKLEDSAVYLCASSPPRKNTEAFFGQGTRLTVV.